This T cell receptor (beta chain) was sequenced for a study of cytomegalovirus exposure and HLA in healthy donors (dated by TCRdb to about 2017). Study-wide context: A later analysis indicated that the 95 to 150 validation repertoires were generated on the platform also employed for the roughly 730 repertoires of the first cohort. Besides the first cohort of about 730 subjects, a separate validation cohort made up of 120 different subjects was used. High-throughput TCR immunosequencing, statistical association of individual TCRs with disease status, and machine learning were combined to predict cytomegalovirus infection status. The study was designed to test whether signatures of past pathogen exposure could be identified by cataloging public T cell receptors.

V gives up 10 bases and J gives up 4 bases, and the segment between their germline ends measures 25 bases. Its CDR3 holds 16 amino acids, cysteine through phenylalanine. This entry keeps only the CDR3 DNA: 48 bases, framed from base 1. The CDR1 and CDR2 encoded by the germline V gene are ENHRY and SYGVKD. The receptor library was made with the immunoSEQ multiplex PCR assay. The published analysis was carried out like this. A statistical classification framework was built for diagnosing cytomegalovirus status from the catalog of TCR beta chain sequences. TCRdb carries this immuneACCESS record with in-frame sequences only. Its versions omit some clonotypes, under half of them owing to an unresolved V gene in the studies checked, with the rest unexplained. That table supplies the V and J calls and clone size; D and trimming were determined from the DNA. In this sample the table shows 90,000 to 130,000 clones, 88% of which occur a single time. The ten biggest clones cover approximately 1.4% of the sample.

The donors were included in the validation cohort of over a hundred subjects, a group kept apart from the roughly 680-subject first cohort. On the study overall, not on this receptor specifically: Most TCR sequences were seen in very few donors, while some public TCRs were found in many individuals. All 120 or so repertoires were used to score co-occurrence in the validation cohort in a later analysis, because that analysis had no HLA typing for the cohort. Subsequent analysis determined that TCRs grouped into clusters in the first cohort also showed a tendency toward co-occurrence across the 120 validation repertoires, and 85% to 95% of cluster scores exceeded 0. According to the authors, the approach could potentially be generalized to other disease states and immunological phenotypes. In both the original and validation cohorts, the classifier was reported to diagnose cytomegalovirus status with high specificity and sensitivity. In vitro tests confirmed that a few of the cytomegalovirus-associated TCR beta chains recognize cytomegalovirus antigens. The study gave a list of roughly 150 TCR beta chains associated with cytomegalovirus.

Remarks on this clone: The antigen this receptor binds is unknown. Base quality data are lacking; no much larger clone is found one base away.

The sequence was collected from a woman in her twenties or thirties in good health and CMV-seropositive. The chain links TRBV10-3 with TRBJ2-5; a weak D assignment points to TRBD1 (6 bases agree). Input material: PBMCs. The DNA sequence is as follows: TGTGCCACGCCCAACTACAGGGATAGGAAGGGAGAGACCCAGTACTTC. Its translation is CATPNYRDRKGETQYF.